The sequence of this T cell receptor beta chain was determined in a study of CD8+ T cells in alopecia areata. General study findings and limits: Researchers report lesional scalp, most notably alopecia totalis/universalis, outstripped normal scalp in clonality. Scalp sample data also include resident alphabeta T cells from normal skin. Many expanded lesional clones persisted in scalp and blood during tofacitinib treatment.

Reverse transcribed after extraction, RNA yielded cDNA as the sequencing template. Clones were sequenced by immunoSEQ multiplex PCR, and TCRdb holds only the in-frame ones, with some missing. The sample lists approximately 190,000 clones, 55% to 75% occurring once. Indicated treatment: oral pan-JAK inhibitor, 5-10 mg twice daily. Germline CDR1 is ENHRY and CDR2 is SYGVKD. This CDR3 is 12 amino acids long. The V gene end was trimmed by 5 bases and the J gene end by 5 bases; junction bases not matched to a gene: 1. This clone was counted between two and nine times. Its antigen is as yet unknown. The V gene is TRBV10-3, the J gene TRBJ2-5, with TRBD2 matching over 8 bases. The sequence was obtained from a human donor with alopecia areata. The sequenced sample was CD4+ T cells sorted from blood, obtained at week 24, from a patient treated with tofacitinib. The CDR3 protein is CAISSGSETQYF. In DNA, the CDR3 is TGTGCCATCAGTAGCGGGAGTGAGACCCAGTACTTC.